Below, 29 T cell receptor beta chains from the same sample are listed, as sequenced in a study of regulatory T cells in long-lasting Graves disease. Relying on iRepertoire HTBI primers and Arm-PCR of CDR3 regions, the team built TCR beta libraries. TCRdb processed the multiplex PCR reads anew with MiXCR; each CDR3 protein has one entry. The data show around 340,000 distinct CDR3 sequences, less than 20% seen once. Time point described: persistent/refractory GD, antithyroid drugs over 5 years with positive TRAb. PBMC-derived RNA was used for the TCR library. Material: peripheral blood mononuclear cells (PBMCs), obtained when the disease was refractory, from a patient treated with antithyroid drugs. All receptors come from a female donor with Graves disease.

Concerning this clonotype itself: A much bigger clone sits one base away, suggesting this may be a read error. The chain has TRBV6-1 and TRBJ2-5; 13 nucleotides match TRBD2. The germline CDR1 and CDR2 sequences are MNHNS and SASEGT. V trimming: 8 bases; J trimming: 5 bases; junction bases outside the gene matches: 2. The CDR3 is made up of 13 amino acids. In DNA, the CDR3 is TGTGCCAGCGAGGGACTAGCGGGGGAGACCCAGTACTTC. It codes for CASEGLAGETQYF.

This clonotype was counted many times. The rearrangement links TRBV28 to TRBJ2-5, with D possibly matching TRBD1 (5 bases). The germline gives CDR1 MDHEN, CDR2 SYDVKM. V lost 10 bases to trimming and J lost 5 bases, with 17 bases between them. The CDR3 totals 13 residues. The CDR3 bases are TGTGCCACCAGGGTGCAACAAGTGGAGACCCAGTACTTC. It codes for CATRVQQVETQYF.

This clonotype was recorded many times. The chain uses TRBV12-3 or TRBV12-4 and TRBJ1-2, with D perhaps TRBD1 (5 bases). The CDR3 covers 13 residues. The germline V and J ends were trimmed by 6 bases and 5 bases, with 13 bases remaining between them. The CDR3 loop reads CASRPDSYYGYTF. DNA for the CDR3: TGTGCCAGCAGACCCGACAGCTATTATGGCTACACCTTC.

The J gene is TRBJ2-7, the V gene TRBV4-1; 13 bases agree with TRBD2. The junction had 8 bases not matched to a gene; V was cut back by 5 bases and J by 4 bases. Germline V gene data show CDR1 as MGHRA and CDR2 as YSYEKL. The CDR3 sequence is 16 residues long. The CDR3 protein is CASSFGLAGDLYEQYF. The CDR3, as DNA: TGCGCCAGCAGCTTCGGACTAGCGGGAGACCTTTACGAGCAGTACTTC.

This clonotype has at least ten counts. The V call is TRBV12-3 or TRBV12-4, the J call TRBJ2-7, with 7 positions matching TRBD1. Unmatched junction bases numbered 5, after V lost 3 bases and J lost 3 bases. CDR3 length: 14 amino acids. For the CDR3, the DNA is TGTGCCAGCAGTTTCTCGGGACAGAGCTACGAGCAGTACTTC. This codes for CASSFSGQSYEQYF.

This rearrangement joins TRBV5-1 to TRBJ2-7; possibly TRBD1 for D (6 bases). The germline CDR1 and CDR2 sequences are SGHRS and YFSETQ. This CDR3 spans 15 amino acids. V was pared by 1 base and J by 2 bases, with 13 bases between. The CDR3 nucleotides read TGCGCCAGCAGCTTGACCGGGACAAGGCCCTACGAGCAGTACTTC. Its protein is CASSLTGTRPYEQYF.

The table lists this clonotype with a few counts. The chain carries TRBV27 and TRBJ1-1; the D gene is possibly TRBD1 (5 bases). This CDR3 is built from 18 residues. Germline CDR1 MNHEY, CDR2 SMNVEV (reference sequence). Between the trimmed V and J ends, which lost 5 bases and 0 bases, there was a span of 22 bases. The CDR3 nucleotides are TGTGCCAGCAGTATCCAAATCCTCGACAGCCTCATGAACACTGAAGCTTTCTTT. Translated: CASSIQILDSLMNTEAFF.

This clonotype was recorded at least ten times. The chain's CDR3 is CASSYRLVLNTGELFF. In DNA, the CDR3 is TGTGCCAGCAGCTACAGACTAGTCTTAAACACCGGGGAGCTGTTTTTT. The rearrangement uses TRBV7-2 and TRBJ2-2; tentatively, D is TRBD2 (6 bases). This CDR3 has 16 amino acids. Trimming shortened V by 4 bases and J by 2 bases, and 14 bases separated the two germline ends. Germline CDR1 is SGHTA and CDR2 is FQGNSA.

This clonotype has a count of ten or more. The genes are TRBV7-3 and TRBJ2-5, with 7 bases lining up with TRBD2. This CDR3 has 15 residues. J lost 5 bases, V lost 4 bases, and 10 bases had no gene match. The germline CDR1 and CDR2 sequences are SGHTA and FQGTGA. This CDR3 reads CASSSSGLTTETQYF. CDR3 in DNA: TGTGCCAGCAGCTCCTCGGGACTAACCACGGAGACCCAGTACTTC. The variable domain in full, completed from reference TRBV7-3 and TRBJ2-5, reads GAGVSQTPSNKVTEKGKYVELRCDPISGHTALYWYRQSLGQGPEFLIYFQGTGAADDSGLPNDRFFAVRPEGSVSTLKIQRTERGDSAVYLCASSSSGLTTETQYFGPGTRLLVL.

Comment on this clonotype: Given a much more abundant clone one base away, this may be a read error. Lacking the conserved final phenylalanine or tryptophan, this CDR3 likely reflects a read error. This rearrangement joins TRBV6-1 to TRBJ1-2, with D maybe TRBD1 (6 bases). V was pared by 3 bases and J by 0 bases, with 17 bases between. Germline V gene data show CDR1 as MNHNS and CDR2 as SASEGT. The CDR3 consists of 17 residues. In nucleotides, the CDR3 is TGTGCCAGCAGTGATTTCCACGCGGACAGCTCTAACTATGGCTACACCGTC. The encoded protein is CASSDFHADSSNYGYTV.

The gene calls are TRBV5-6 and TRBJ2-2; no clear D. The germline V gene has CDR1 SGHDT and CDR2 YYEEEE. The germline V and J ends were trimmed by 1 base and 10 bases, with 5 bases remaining between them. The CDR3 totals 11 residues. CDR3 sequence (DNA): TGTGCCAGCAGCTTGAGGGAGGAGCTGTTTTTT. This codes for CASSLREELFF.

This clonotype was seen many times. V gene TRBV2 combines with J gene TRBJ2-7; 9 positions agree with TRBD1. The germline V gene encodes CDR1 SNHLY and CDR2 FYNNEI. The V segment lost 6 bases and the J segment 3 bases; nucleotides outside the gene matches: 9. This CDR3 contains 15 residues. CDR3 nucleotides: TGTGCCAGCAGATGGGACAGGGAGGCCCACTACGAGCAGTACTTC. This translates into CASRWDREAHYEQYF.

This clonotype has a handful of counts. The rearrangement uses TRBV7-3 and TRBJ2-2; D may match TRBD1 or TRBD2 (5 bases each). V shed 5 bases and J shed 4 bases, with 17 bases lying between them. The CDR3 runs to 16 residues. CDR1 SGHTA and CDR2 FQGTGA come from the germline V gene. The CDR3 DNA sequence: TGTGCCAGCAGCGAATTATTGGGACGGACCACCGGGGAGCTGTTTTTT. It codes for CASSELLGRTTGELFF.

This clonotype appeared once. The CDR3 does not end in the conserved phenylalanine or tryptophan, so this is likely a read error. The chain is built from TRBV18 and TRBJ2-7; D is uncertain. V lost 4 bases and J 4 bases, leaving 11 bases between the germline ends. CDR3 length: 13 amino acids. Looked up from germline, CDR1 is KGHSH and CDR2 is LQKENI. The DNA for the CDR3 is TGTGCCAGCTCACTCCAAGGGTATTACGAGCAGTACCTC. Its translation is CASSLQGYYEQYL.

The sample holds many counts of this clonotype. The V and J genes are TRBV27 and TRBJ2-2, with D perhaps TRBD1 or TRBD2 (5 bases each). Trimming shortened V by 5 bases and J by 7 bases, and 20 bases separated the two germline ends. This CDR3 contains 16 residues. CDR1 and CDR2 (germline): MNHEY, SMNVEV (reference sequence). The CDR3 nucleotides read TGTGCCAGCAGTCGGATAAAAGGGGAGTTAGGCGGGGAGCTGTTTTTT. Translated, it gives CASSRIKGELGGELFF.

This clonotype was seen only a few times. This chain links TRBV20-1 with TRBJ2-5, with a weak D call TRBD1 (6 bases). CDR3 length: 11 amino acids. CDR1 and CDR2 from the germline V gene are DFQATT and SNEGSKA (reference sequence). Deletions cut 5 bases from V and 5 bases from J, with 9 bases between. The CDR3 sequence is CSAGQGETQYF. CDR3 nucleotide sequence: TGCAGTGCTGGCCAGGGGGAGACCCAGTACTTC.

This clonotype was recorded at least ten times. The gene calls are TRBV11-2 and TRBJ1-2; perhaps TRBD1 as D (6 bases). Trimming shortened V by 5 bases and J by 3 bases, and 16 bases separated the two germline ends. CDR1 and CDR2 from the germline V gene are SGHAT and FQNNGV. The CDR3 extends over 15 amino acids. The CDR3 DNA follows: TGTGCCAGCAGCAATACCACCTGGACAGACTATGGCTACACCTTC. Protein sequence: CASSNTTWTDYGYTF.

This clonotype was counted ten times or more. The rearrangement joins TRBV7-6 to TRBJ1-1; D is possibly TRBD1 (6 bases). V was cut by 6 bases and J by 8 bases, with 13 bases left in between. There are 12 residues in the CDR3. The germline V gene has CDR1 SGHVS and CDR2 FNYEAQ. The CDR3 loop is CASRAPGAEAFF. In nucleotides, the CDR3 is TGTGCCAGCAGGGCCCCGGGGGCGGAAGCTTTCTTT.

The rearrangement links TRBV20-1 to TRBJ2-7; 12 bases align to TRBD2. CDR1 is DFQATT, CDR2 SNEGSKA, per germline (reference sequence). J lost 2 bases, V lost 6 bases, and 11 bases had no gene match. CDR3 length: 16 residues. The CDR3 loop reads CSAGDSSGRGAYEQYF. CDR3 nucleotide sequence: TGCAGTGCGGGGGATTCTAGCGGGAGGGGCGCCTACGAGCAGTACTTC.

There are many counts of this clonotype. The chain recombines TRBV2 with TRBJ2-7, with TRBD1 matching 8 bases. With 6 bases clipped from V and 2 bases from J, the junction kept 6 bases outside the gene matches. The CDR3 spans 14 residues. CDR1 and CDR2 (germline): SNHLY, FYNNEI. CDR3 DNA sequence: TGTGCCAGCAGGCTGGACAGGGCTACCTACGAGCAGTACTTC. This gives the protein CASRLDRATYEQYF.

This clonotype was counted between two and nine times. The CDR3 loop is CASSANRVWANTGELFF. The CDR3 nucleotides read TGTGCCAGCAGTGCGAACAGGGTTTGGGCGAACACCGGGGAGCTGTTTTTT. This rearrangement joins TRBV6-1 to TRBJ2-2, with TRBD1 as a possible D gene (6 bases). Germline lookup yields CDR1 MNHNS and CDR2 SASEGT. CDR3 length: 17 amino acids. Trimming stripped 4 bases from V and 0 bases from J, with 15 bases between.

This sequence joins TRBV6-1 and TRBJ1-4; 10 nucleotides match TRBD1. The germline V gene encodes CDR1 MNHNS and CDR2 SASEGT. The CDR3 has 12 amino acids. V trimming: 8 bases; J trimming: 6 bases; junction bases outside the gene matches: 0. The CDR3 coding sequence is TGTGCCAGCGGGACAGGGGATGAAAAACTGTTTTTT. Translated: CASGTGDEKLFF.

There are a few counts of this clonotype. A much larger clone differs from this one at a single base, so this may be a read error. The rearrangement links TRBV2 to TRBJ2-7, with D unclear. This CDR3 has 11 amino acids. The germline V and J ends were trimmed by 4 bases and 3 bases, with 4 bases remaining between them. In germline, CDR1 is SNHLY, CDR2 FYNNEI. DNA of the CDR3: TGTGCCAGCAGTGCTGTCTACGAGCAGTACTTC. Translation gives CASSAVYEQYF.

This clonotype was counted at least ten times. CDR3 coding DNA: TGTGCCAGCAGCCCCATGACAGGTCCCTACGAGCAGTACTTC. Amino acids: CASSPMTGPYEQYF. This chain connects TRBV7-2 to TRBJ2-7; a weak D match, TRBD1 (6 bases). The germline gives CDR1 SGHTA, CDR2 FQGNSA. V shed 5 bases and J shed 2 bases, with 13 bases lying between them. The CDR3 runs 14 residues.

This clonotype appeared a few times. The chain is built from TRBV12-5 and TRBJ2-7, with TRBD1 matching over 10 bases. With 2 bases clipped from V and 0 bases from J, the junction kept 22 bases outside the gene matches. Germline loops: CDR1 LGHNT, CDR2 FRNRAP. The CDR3 spans 22 residues. The DNA of the CDR3 is TGTGCTAGTGGTTTGAACGTATACGGGACAGGGGCAGAGACCATCAGCTCCTACGAGCAGTACTTC. Its translation is CASGLNVYGTGAETISSYEQYF.

V is TRBV20-1 and J is TRBJ1-4; 7 bases fit TRBD1. The ends lost 1 base at V and 8 bases at J; junction bases unmatched: 4. Germline V gives CDR1 DFQATT, CDR2 SNEGSKA (reference sequence). This CDR3 comprises 13 residues. CDR3 amino acids: CSARGGGPEKLFF. DNA for the CDR3: TGCAGTGCTAGAGGAGGGGGCCCAGAAAAACTGTTTTTT.

The table lists this clonotype with a few counts. V and J are TRBV5-1 and TRBJ2-5, with 7 bases lining up with TRBD1. The V and J ends lost 1 base and 5 bases, in that order; junction bases with no gene match: 11. In germline, CDR1 is SGHRS, CDR2 YFSETQ. The CDR3 contains 16 residues. CDR3 DNA sequence: TGCGCCAGCAGCTTGCCCAACCCGACAGGGCGGGAGACCCAGTACTTC. The encoded protein is CASSLPNPTGRETQYF.

This clonotype was observed at least ten times. V and J are TRBV12-3 or TRBV12-4 and TRBJ1-1; 7 nucleotides agree with TRBD1. This CDR3 spans 14 amino acids. V lost 6 bases, J lost 0 bases, and 4 bases stayed unmatched. The DNA of the CDR3 is TGTGCCAGCAGACCCGGGACAGTGAACACTGAAGCTTTCTTT. Protein product: CASRPGTVNTEAFF.

This clonotype occurred a few times. The J gene is TRBJ1-5, the V gene TRBV10-3; 7 bases align to TRBD1. This CDR3 is built from 14 residues. Germline loops: CDR1 ENHRY, CDR2 SYGVKD. Trimming at V came to 7 bases and at J to 6 bases, leaving 9 bases not matched to a gene. The CDR3 DNA follows: TGTGCCATCACCGACAGGGCGGAGGGTCAGCCCCAGCATTTT. Its protein is CAITDRAEGQPQHF.